The entry below gives a single T cell receptor beta chain sequence along with its context. Its antigen is unknown. Cyclophosphamide on days +3 and +4 followed busulfan-fludarabine conditioning and a marrow graft. This entry comes from a study of T cells after posttransplantation cyclophosphamide. Findings and caveats of the study: Skin or GI-infiltrating T cells shared few TRB sequences with blood. Donor-recipient repertoire similarity was low at 1-2 months, rising over year one.

Assay used: immunoSEQ multiplex PCR; TCRdb lists only in-frame clones, some missing. This sample has roughly 42,000 clones, with roughly 91% found just once. The CDR3 extends over 16 amino acids. Germline CDR1 SNHLY, CDR2 FYNNEI. V lost 5 bases and J lost 5, with 18 bases in between. The chain has TRBV2 and TRBJ2-2, with D possibly matching TRBD2 (7 bases). This clonotype originated in a male patient aged 55 to 70 who received an allogeneic stem cell transplant from a related donor and was CMV-positive. Some T cells may be the graft donor's. The specimen was PBMCs, collected around 67 days after allogeneic stem cell transplant with posttransplant cyclophosphamide. The DNA of the CDR3 is TGTGCCAGCAGTTCGCGGGGGCCGGAGGGGACCGGGGAGCTGTTTTTT. It codes for CASSSRGPEGTGELFF.